This T cell receptor beta chain emerged from a study of OX40 agonist ivuxolimab in advanced cancers. Looking at the study overall: Allowance was made for prior anti-PD-1, anti-PD-L1 or anti-CTLA-4 therapy, and roughly 40% had some.

Study-level results: What antigens the expanded peripheral T cells recognized was never established. The average count of expanded clones was higher among CD8+ T cells than among CD4+.

On this clone: Its antigen is unidentified.

Measured with immunoSEQ multiplex PCR; TCRdb has only the in-frame clones, and not every one. The sample lists about 62,000 clones, 70% to 90% seen once, with more than 4.5% in the top ten. This CDR3 contains 15 residues. The germline CDR1 and CDR2 sequences are SEHNR and FQNEAQ (reference sequence). Trimming left V 4 bases short and J 9 bases short, with 19 bases between. Exclusion applied to patients with autoimmune disease history or systemic immunosuppression. The material was CD4+ or CD8+ T cells sorted from blood, obtained in a trial of the OX40 agonist ivuxolimab. The sequence was obtained from an adult with an advanced solid tumor such as melanoma, head and neck, liver or kidney cancer. This chain connects TRBV7-9 to TRBJ2-1; TRBD2 might be the D (6 bases). As DNA, the CDR3 is TGTGCCAGCAGCTATCTAGCGAATCCAATAGGTGAGCAGTTCTTC. Its translation: CASSYLANPIGEQFF.